The T cell receptor (beta chain) described here comes from a study of T cells in Graves' hyperthyroidism and ophthalmopathy. Findings of the study overall: Median prediction lead before ophthalmopathy onset was 5 to 7.5 months with the model. A 13 V-J model separated ophthalmopathy from stable hyperthyroidism.

The CDR3 covers 14 residues. The V end lost 0 bases, the J end lost 5 bases, and 13 bases lay between the germline ends. The germline V gene has CDR1 SQVTM and CDR2 ANQGSEA. This clonotype was counted a few times. Antigen specificity is unknown. Amplification of TCR beta CDR3 regions used RNA as the template. HTBI primers drove first-round RT-PCR of the TCR CDR3. TCRdb re-called the multiplex PCR reads through MiXCR, storing one row per CDR3 protein. The data show 650,000 to 850,000 distinct CDR3 sequences, roughly 20% seen once. V is TRBV29-1 and J is TRBJ1-1, with D perhaps matching TRBD1 (5 bases). The sequenced sample consisted of blood. The source is a woman aged 45-65 years with Graves' hyperthyroidism that later progressed to Graves' ophthalmopathy. This CDR3 reads CSVEDLGEGTEAFF. The CDR3 DNA reads TGCAGCGTTGAAGACCTCGGGGAGGGGACTGAAGCTTTCTTT.